Sequencing of this TCR beta chain was carried out in a study of post-analysis software for immune sequencing data. Study-level information: Relapsing-remitting, secondary progressive and progressive-relapsing multiple sclerosis were all included among the disease courses.

Trimming left V 8 bases short and J 4 bases short, with 21 bases between. The CDR3 loop spans 16 amino acids. This clonotype showed up just a few times. Its antigen is still unknown. Unique molecular identifiers were carried by the TCR beta cDNA libraries. There were 1 to 10 million T cells, and approximately 500,000 cDNA molecules came from them. MiXCR, applied by TCRdb to the PCR reads, yields one record per CDR3 protein. There are about 820,000 distinct CDR3 sequences in the sample; approximately 53% occur only once, and about 4.5% lies in the top ten. General observations from the study: Patients used about 5 TRBV segments, including TRBV5-6, TRBV5-1 and TRBV20-1, more often than controls. Controls showed significantly higher normalized Chao1 diversity than did multiple sclerosis patients. The F measure placed samples prepared in the same batch into strongly shared clusters.

Sample: blood. This receptor was taken from a girl aged 5 to 17 with multiple sclerosis. The gene calls are TRBV12-3 or TRBV12-4 and TRBJ2-1, with D perhaps matching TRBD2 (6 bases). The CDR3 DNA is TGTGCCAGCCACAGGAAGCGGGCGCAGAATTACAATGAGCAGTTCTTC. This translates into CASHRKRAQNYNEQFF.